This T cell receptor beta chain was identified in a study of cytomegalovirus exposure and HLA in healthy donors. Study outcomes and limitations: V segments that were indistinguishable, TRBV6-2 and TRBV6-3 among them, were omitted from analysis. Beyond CMV serostatus, there was no information to go on about immune exposure. The authors confirmed in vitro that a few CMV-associated chains were specific for CMV antigens.

The primer mix had 60 Vbeta and 13 Jbeta primers. Generated by immunoSEQ multiplex PCR, the TCRdb table keeps only in-frame clones and is missing some. The sample has some 170,000 clones; around 79% are singletons. Per the germline V gene, CDR1 is SGHVS and CDR2 is FNYEAQ. V lost 2 bases to trimming and J lost 8 bases; unmatched junction nucleotides: 13. The CDR3 extends over 17 amino acids. This clone was recorded once. The antigen is not known. This chain joins TRBV7-6 and TRBJ1-2, with 11 bases lining up with TRBD1. Sequencing used PBMCs. This TCR was sampled from a man in his forties in good health and CMV-seropositive. The DNA for the CDR3 is TGTGCCAGCAGCTTACTTTTGGGACAGGGGGAGCCCACCGGCTACACCTTC. Its protein product is CASSLLLGQGEPTGYTF.